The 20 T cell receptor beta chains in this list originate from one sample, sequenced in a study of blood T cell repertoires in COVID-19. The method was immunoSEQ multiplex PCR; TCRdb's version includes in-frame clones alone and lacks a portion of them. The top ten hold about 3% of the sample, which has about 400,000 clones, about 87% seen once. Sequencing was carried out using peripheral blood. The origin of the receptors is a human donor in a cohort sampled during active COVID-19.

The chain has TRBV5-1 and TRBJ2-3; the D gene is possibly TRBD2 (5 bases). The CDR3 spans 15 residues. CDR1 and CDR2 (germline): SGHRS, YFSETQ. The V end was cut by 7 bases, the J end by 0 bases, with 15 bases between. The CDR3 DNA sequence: TGCGCCAGCGGACTCGAGGGTCCTAGCACAGATACGCAGTATTTT. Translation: CASGLEGPSTDTQYF.

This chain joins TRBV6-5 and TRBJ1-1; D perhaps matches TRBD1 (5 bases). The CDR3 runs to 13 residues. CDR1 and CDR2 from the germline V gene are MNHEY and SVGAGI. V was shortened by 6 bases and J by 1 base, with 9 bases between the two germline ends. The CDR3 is CASSYDRNTEAFF. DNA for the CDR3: TGTGCCAGCAGCTACGACAGGAACACTGAAGCTTTCTTT.

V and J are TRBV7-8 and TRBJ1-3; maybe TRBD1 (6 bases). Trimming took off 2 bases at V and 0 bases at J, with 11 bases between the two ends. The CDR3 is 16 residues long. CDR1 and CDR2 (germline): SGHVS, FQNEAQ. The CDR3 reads CASSLQGLISGNTIYF. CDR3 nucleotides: TGTGCCAGCAGCTTACAGGGGTTAATCTCTGGAAACACCATATATTTT.

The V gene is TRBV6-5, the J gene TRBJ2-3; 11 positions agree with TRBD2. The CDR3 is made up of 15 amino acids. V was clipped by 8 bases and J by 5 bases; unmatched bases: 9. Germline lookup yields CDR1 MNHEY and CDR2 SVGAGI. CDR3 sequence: CASARNSGREDTQYF. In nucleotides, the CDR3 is TGTGCCAGCGCTCGCAATAGCGGGAGGGAAGATACGCAGTATTTT.

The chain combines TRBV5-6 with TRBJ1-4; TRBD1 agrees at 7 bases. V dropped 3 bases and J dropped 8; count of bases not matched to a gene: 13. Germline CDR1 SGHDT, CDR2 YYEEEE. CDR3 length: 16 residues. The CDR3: CASSSTPTGTGEKLFF. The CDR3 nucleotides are TGTGCCAGCAGCTCGACCCCGACAGGGACGGGGGAAAAACTGTTTTTT.

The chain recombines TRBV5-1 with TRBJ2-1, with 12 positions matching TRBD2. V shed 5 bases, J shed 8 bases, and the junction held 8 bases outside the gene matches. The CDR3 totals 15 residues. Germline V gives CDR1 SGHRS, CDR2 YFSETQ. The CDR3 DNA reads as TGCGCCAGCAGATCAGGACTAGCGGGAAATTATGAGCAGTTCTTC. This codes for CASRSGLAGNYEQFF.

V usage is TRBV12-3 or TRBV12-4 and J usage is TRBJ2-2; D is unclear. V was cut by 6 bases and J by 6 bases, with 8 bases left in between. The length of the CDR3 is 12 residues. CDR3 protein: CASRVAAGELFF. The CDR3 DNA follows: TGTGCCAGCAGGGTTGCGGCCGGGGAGCTGTTTTTT.

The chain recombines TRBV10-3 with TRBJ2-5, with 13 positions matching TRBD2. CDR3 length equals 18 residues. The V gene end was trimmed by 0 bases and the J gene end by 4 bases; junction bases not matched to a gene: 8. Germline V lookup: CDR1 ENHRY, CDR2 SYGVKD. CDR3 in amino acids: CAISESGTSGILGETQYF. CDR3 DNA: TGTGCCATCAGTGAGTCGGGGACTAGCGGGATTCTAGGAGAGACCCAGTACTTC.

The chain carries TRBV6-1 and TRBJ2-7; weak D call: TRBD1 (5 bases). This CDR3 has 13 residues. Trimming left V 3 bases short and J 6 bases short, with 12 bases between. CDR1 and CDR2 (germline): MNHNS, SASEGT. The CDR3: CASSESRAGEQYF. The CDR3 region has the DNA TGTGCCAGCAGTGAGTCCAGGGCAGGCGAGCAGTACTTC.

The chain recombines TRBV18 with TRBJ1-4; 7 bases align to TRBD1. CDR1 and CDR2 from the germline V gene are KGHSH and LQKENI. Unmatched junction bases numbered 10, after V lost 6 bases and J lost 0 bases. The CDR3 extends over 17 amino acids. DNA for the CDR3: TGTGCCAGCTCCCCAGGGACAGTTCCTACAACTAATGAAAAACTGTTTTTT. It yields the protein CASSPGTVPTTNEKLFF. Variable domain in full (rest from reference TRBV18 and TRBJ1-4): NAGVMQNPRHLVRRRGQEARLRCSPMKGHSHVYWYRQLPEEGLKFMVYLQKENIIDESGMPKERFSAEFPKEGPSILRIQQVVRGDSAAYFCASSPGTVPTTNEKLFFGSGTQLSVL.

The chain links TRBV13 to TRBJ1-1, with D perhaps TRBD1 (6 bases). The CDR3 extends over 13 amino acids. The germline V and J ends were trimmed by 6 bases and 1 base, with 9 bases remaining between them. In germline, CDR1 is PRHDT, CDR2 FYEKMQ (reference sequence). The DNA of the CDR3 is TGTGCCAGCAGTCGGACAGAGAACACTGAAGCTTTCTTT. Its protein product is CASSRTENTEAFF. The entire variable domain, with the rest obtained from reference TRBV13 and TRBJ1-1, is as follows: AAGVIQSPRHLIKEKRETATLKCYPIPRHDTVYWYQQGPGQDPQFLISFYEKMQSDKGSIPDRFSAQQFSDYHSELNMSSLELGDSALYFCASSRTENTEAFFGQGTRLTVV.

The CDR3 sequence: CATSRSRGRLEKLFF. Written as DNA, the CDR3 is TGTGCCACCAGCAGAAGCAGAGGGCGTCTAGAAAAACTGTTTTTT. The chain carries TRBV15 and TRBJ1-4; D gene ambiguous. CDR1 and CDR2 (germline): LNHNV, YYDKDF (reference sequence). The V and J ends lost 2 bases and 8 bases respectively, with 15 bases between them. This CDR3 has 15 residues.

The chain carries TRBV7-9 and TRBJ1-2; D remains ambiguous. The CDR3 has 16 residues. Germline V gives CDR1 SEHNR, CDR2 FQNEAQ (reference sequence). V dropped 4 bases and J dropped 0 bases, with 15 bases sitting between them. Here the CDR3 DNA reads TGTGCCAGCAGCTCCGAGGGTACCCGCACTAACTATGGCTACACCTTC. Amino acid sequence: CASSSEGTRTNYGYTF.

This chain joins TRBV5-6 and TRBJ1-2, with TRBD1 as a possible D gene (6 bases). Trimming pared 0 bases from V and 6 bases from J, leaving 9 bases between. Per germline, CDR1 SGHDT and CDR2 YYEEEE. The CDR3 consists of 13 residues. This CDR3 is CASSLVQGDGYTF. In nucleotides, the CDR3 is TGTGCCAGCAGCTTGGTACAGGGTGATGGCTACACCTTC.

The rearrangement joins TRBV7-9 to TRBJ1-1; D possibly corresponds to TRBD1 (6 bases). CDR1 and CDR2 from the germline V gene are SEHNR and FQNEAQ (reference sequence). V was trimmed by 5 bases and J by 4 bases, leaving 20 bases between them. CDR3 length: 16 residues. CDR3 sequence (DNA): TGTGCCAGCAGCCAGATTAGGGGTTCACAGGGCACTGAAGCTTTCTTT. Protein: CASSQIRGSQGTEAFF.

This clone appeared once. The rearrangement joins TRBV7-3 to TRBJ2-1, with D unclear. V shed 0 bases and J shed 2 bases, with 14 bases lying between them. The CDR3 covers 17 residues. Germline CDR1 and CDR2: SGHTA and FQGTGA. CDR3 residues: CASSLTETPWAYNEQFF. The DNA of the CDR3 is TGTGCCAGCAGCTTAACGGAGACCCCCTGGGCCTACAATGAGCAGTTCTTC.

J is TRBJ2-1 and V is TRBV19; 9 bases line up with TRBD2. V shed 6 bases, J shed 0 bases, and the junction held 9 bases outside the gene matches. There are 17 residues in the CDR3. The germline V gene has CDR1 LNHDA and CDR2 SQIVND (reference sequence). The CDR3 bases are TGTGCCAGTAGCCCAATAGCGGGGGCCGTCTCCTACAATGAGCAGTTCTTC. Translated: CASSPIAGAVSYNEQFF.

Written as DNA, the CDR3 is TGTGCCAGCAGCTTATCACAGGGGGAGAGGAGCTATGGCTACACCTTC. Translated: CASSLSQGERSYGYTF. The chain has TRBV5-5 and TRBJ1-2; 8 bases map to TRBD1. The CDR3 spans 16 residues. V gave up 2 bases and J gave up 4 bases; unmatched junction bases: 10. CDR1 is SGHKS, CDR2 YYEKEE, per germline (reference sequence).

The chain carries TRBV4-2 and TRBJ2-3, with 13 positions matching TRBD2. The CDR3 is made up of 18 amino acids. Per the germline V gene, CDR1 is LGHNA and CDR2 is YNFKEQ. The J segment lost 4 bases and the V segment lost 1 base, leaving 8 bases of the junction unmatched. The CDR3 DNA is TGTGCCAGCAGCCAAGCCCATACTAGCGGGGGGGCATCAGATACGCAGTATTTT. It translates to CASSQAHTSGGASDTQYF.

The chain's CDR3 is CASINAEGGRREQYF. CDR3 bases: TGTGCCAGCATCAACGCCGAGGGCGGCCGTCGCGAGCAGTACTTC. The chain recombines TRBV28 with TRBJ2-7; weak D call: TRBD2 (5 bases). The CDR3 contains 15 residues. The V end was cut by 7 bases, the J end by 6 bases, with 22 bases between. Germline CDR1 and CDR2: MDHEN and SYDVKM. Together with reference TRBV28 and TRBJ2-7, the CDR3 gives the full variable domain: DVKVTQSSRYLVKRTGEKVFLECVQDMDHENMFWYRQDPGLGLRLIYFSYDVKMKEKGDIPEGYSVSREKKERFSLILESASTNQTSMYLCASINAEGGRREQYFGPGTRLTVT.